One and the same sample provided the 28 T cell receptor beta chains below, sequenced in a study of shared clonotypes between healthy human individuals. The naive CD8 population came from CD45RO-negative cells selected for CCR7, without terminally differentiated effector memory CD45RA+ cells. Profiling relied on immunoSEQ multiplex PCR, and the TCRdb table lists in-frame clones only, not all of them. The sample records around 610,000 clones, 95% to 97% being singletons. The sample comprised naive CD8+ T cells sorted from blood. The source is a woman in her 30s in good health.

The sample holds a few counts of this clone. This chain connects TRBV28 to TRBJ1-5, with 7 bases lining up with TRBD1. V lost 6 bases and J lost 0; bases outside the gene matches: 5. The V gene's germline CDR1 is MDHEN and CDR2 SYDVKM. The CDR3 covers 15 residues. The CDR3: CASSWDSNSNQPQHF. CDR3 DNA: TGTGCCAGCAGCTGGGACAGCAATAGCAATCAGCCCCAGCATTTT.

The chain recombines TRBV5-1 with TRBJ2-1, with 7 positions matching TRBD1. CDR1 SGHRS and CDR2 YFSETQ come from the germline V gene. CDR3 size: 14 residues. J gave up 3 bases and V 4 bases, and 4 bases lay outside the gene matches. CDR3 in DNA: TGCGCCAGCAGCACGGACAGGTACTACAATGAGCAGTTCTTC. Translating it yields CASSTDRYYNEQFF.

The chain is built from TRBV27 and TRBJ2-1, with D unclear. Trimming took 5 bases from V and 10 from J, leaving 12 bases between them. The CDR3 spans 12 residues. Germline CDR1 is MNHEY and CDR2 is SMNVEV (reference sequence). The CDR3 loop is CASSTPPREQFF. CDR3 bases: TGTGCCAGCAGTACCCCCCCTAGAGAGCAGTTCTTC.

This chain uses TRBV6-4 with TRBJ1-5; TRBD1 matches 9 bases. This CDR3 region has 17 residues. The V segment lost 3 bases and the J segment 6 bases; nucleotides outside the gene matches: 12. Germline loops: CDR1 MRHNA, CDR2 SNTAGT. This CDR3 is CASSDSPLTGGGQPQHF. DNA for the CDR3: TGTGCCAGCAGTGATTCCCCGCTTACAGGGGGCGGTCAGCCCCAGCATTTT.

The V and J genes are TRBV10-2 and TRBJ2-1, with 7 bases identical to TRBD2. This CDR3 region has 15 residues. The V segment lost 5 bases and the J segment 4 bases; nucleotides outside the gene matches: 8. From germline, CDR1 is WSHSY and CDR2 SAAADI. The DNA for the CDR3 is TGCGCCAGCAGTCTAGCGGCTAACCCTTACAATGAGCAGTTCTTC. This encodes CASSLAANPYNEQFF.

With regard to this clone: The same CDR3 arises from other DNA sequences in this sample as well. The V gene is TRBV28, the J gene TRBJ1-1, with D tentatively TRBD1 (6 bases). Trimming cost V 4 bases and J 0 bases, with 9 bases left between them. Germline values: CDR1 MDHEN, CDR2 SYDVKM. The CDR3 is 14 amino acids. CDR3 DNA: TGTGCCAGCAGTTCCGGGACATTGAACACTGAAGCTTTCTTT. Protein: CASSSGTLNTEAFF.

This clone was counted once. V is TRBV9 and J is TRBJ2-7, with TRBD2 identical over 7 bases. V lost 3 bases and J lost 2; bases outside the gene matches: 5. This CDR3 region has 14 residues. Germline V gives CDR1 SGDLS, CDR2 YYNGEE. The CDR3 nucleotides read TGTGCCAGCAGCGCCACTAGCGAACCCTACGAGCAGTACTTC. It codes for CASSATSEPYEQYF.

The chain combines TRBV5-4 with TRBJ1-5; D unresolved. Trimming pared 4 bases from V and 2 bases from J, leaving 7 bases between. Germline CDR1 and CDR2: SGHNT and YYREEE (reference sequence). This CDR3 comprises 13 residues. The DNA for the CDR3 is TGTGCCAGCAGCCCGGATGGCAATCAGCCCCAGCATTTT. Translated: CASSPDGNQPQHF.

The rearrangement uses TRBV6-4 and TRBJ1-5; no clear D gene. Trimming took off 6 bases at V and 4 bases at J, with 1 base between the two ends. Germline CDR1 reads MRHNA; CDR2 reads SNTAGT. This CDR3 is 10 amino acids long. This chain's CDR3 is CASRNQPQHF. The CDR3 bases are TGTGCCAGCAGGAATCAGCCCCAGCATTTT.

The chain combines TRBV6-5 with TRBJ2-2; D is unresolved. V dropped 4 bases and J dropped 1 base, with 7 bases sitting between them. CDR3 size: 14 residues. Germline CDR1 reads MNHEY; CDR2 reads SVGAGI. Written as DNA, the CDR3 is TGTGCCAGCAGTTTAGACCTGAACACCGGGGAGCTGTTTTTT. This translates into CASSLDLNTGELFF.

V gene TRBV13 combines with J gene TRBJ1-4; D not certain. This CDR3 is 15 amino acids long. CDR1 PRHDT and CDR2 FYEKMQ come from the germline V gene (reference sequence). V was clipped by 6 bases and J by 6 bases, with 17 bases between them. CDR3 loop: CASRSTKEWDEKLFF. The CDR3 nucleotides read TGTGCCAGCAGATCAACGAAGGAGTGGGATGAAAAACTGTTTTTT. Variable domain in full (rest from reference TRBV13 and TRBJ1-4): AAGVIQSPRHLIKEKRETATLKCYPIPRHDTVYWYQQGPGQDPQFLISFYEKMQSDKGSIPDRFSAQQFSDYHSELNMSSLELGDSALYFCASRSTKEWDEKLFFGSGTQLSVL.

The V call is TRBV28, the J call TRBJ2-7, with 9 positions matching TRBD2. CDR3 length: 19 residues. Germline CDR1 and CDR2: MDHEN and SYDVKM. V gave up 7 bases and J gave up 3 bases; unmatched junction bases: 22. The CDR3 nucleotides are TGTGCCAGCACCTCATTCCCGCCTCAGACTAGCGGATCATACTACGAGCAGTACTTC. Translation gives CASTSFPPQTSGSYYEQYF.

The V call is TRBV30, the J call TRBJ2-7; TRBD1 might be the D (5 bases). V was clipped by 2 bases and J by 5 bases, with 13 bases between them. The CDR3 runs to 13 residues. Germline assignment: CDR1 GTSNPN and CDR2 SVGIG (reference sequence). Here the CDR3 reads CAWSTQGFDEQYF. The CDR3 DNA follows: TGTGCCTGGAGTACCCAGGGTTTCGACGAGCAGTACTTC. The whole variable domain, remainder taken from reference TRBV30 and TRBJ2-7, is SQTIHQWPATLVQPVGSPLSLECTVEGTSNPNLYWYRQAAGRGLQLLFYSVGIGQISSEVPQNLSASRPQDRQFILSSKKLLLSDSGFYLCAWSTQGFDEQYFGPGTRLTVT.

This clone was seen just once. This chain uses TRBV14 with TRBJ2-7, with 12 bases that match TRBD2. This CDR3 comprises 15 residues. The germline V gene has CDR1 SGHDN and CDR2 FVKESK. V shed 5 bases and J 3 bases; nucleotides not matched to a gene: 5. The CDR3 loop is CASSGLAGGIYEQYF. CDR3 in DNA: TGTGCCAGCAGCGGTCTAGCGGGAGGGATCTACGAGCAGTACTTC.

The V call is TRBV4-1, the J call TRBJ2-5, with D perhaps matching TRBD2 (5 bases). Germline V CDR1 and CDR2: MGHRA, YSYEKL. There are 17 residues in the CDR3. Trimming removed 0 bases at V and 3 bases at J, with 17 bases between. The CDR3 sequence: CASSQERYLAQKETQYF. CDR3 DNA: TGCGCCAGCAGCCAAGAGCGGTACCTAGCACAGAAAGAGACCCAGTACTTC.

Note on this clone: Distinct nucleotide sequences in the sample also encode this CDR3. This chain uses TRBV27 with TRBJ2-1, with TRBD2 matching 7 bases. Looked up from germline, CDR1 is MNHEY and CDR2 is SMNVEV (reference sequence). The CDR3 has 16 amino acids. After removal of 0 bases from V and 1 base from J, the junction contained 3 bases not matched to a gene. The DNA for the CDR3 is TGTGCCAGCAGTTTATCGCTAGCGGAGTCCTACAATGAGCAGTTCTTC. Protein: CASSLSLAESYNEQFF.

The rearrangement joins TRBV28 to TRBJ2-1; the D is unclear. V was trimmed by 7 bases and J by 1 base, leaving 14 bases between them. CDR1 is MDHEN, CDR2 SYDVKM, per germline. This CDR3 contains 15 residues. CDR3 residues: CASIPTFLSYNEQFF. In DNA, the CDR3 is TGTGCCAGCATCCCGACTTTCCTTTCCTACAATGAGCAGTTCTTC.

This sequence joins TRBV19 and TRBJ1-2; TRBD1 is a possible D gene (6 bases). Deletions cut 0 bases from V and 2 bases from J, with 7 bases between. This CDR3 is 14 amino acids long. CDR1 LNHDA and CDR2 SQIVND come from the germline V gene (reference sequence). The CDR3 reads CASSIETGNYGYTF. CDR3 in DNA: TGTGCCAGTAGTATAGAAACAGGGAACTATGGCTACACCTTC.

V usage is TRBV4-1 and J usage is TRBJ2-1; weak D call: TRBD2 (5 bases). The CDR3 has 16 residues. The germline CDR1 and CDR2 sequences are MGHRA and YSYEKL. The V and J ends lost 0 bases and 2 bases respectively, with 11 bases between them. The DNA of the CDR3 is TGCGCCAGCAGCCAAGATGGCCTAGCTCCCTACAATGAGCAGTTCTTC. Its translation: CASSQDGLAPYNEQFF.

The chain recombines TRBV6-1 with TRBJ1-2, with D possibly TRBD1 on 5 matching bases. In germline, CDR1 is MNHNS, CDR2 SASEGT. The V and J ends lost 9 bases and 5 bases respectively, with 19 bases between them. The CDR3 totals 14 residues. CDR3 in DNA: TGTGCCAGTGTCGAGACCGGGACCGCTTATGGCTACACCTTC. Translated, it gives CASVETGTAYGYTF.

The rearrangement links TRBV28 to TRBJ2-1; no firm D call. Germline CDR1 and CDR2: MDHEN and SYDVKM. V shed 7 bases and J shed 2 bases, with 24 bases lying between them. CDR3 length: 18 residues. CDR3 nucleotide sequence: TGTGCCAGCAATGCCCCGGGCTCGAGCGCGAGCACCTACAATGAGCAGTTCTTC. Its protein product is CASNAPGSSASTYNEQFF.

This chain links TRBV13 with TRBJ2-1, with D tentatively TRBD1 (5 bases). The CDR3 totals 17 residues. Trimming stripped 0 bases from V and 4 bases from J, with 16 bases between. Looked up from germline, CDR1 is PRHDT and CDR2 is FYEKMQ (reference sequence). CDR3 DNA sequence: TGTGCCAGCAGCTTAGGCTATGACAGTTACTCTTACAATGAGCAGTTCTTC. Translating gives CASSLGYDSYSYNEQFF.

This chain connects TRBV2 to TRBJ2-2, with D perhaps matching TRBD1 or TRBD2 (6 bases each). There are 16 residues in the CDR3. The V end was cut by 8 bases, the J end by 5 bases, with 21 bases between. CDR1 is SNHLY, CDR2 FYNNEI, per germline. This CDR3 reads CASLGRLRGETGELFF. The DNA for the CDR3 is TGTGCCAGCTTAGGTCGATTGAGGGGGGAAACCGGGGAGCTGTTTTTT.

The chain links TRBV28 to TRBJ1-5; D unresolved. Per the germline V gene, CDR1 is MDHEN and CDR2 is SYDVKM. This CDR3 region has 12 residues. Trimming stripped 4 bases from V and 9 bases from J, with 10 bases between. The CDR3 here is CASSSPAWPQHF. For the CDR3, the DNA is TGTGCCAGCAGTTCCCCGGCCTGGCCCCAGCATTTT.

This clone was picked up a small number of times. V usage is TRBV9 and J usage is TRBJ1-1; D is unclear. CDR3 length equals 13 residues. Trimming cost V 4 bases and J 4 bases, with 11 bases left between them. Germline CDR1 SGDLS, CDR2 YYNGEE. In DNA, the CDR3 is TGTGCCAGCAGCCCCGCCGGTAGCACTGAAGCTTTCTTT. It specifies CASSPAGSTEAFF.

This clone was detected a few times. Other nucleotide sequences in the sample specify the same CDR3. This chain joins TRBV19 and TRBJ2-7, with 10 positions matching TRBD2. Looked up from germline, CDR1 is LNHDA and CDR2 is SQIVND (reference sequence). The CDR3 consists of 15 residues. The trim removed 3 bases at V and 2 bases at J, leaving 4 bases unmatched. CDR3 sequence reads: CASSMGLAGAYEQYF. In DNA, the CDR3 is TGTGCCAGTAGTATGGGTCTAGCGGGAGCCTACGAGCAGTACTTC. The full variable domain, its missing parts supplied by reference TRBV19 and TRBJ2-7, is DGGITQSPKYLFRKEGQNVTLSCEQNLNHDAMYWYRQDPGQGLRLIYYSQIVNDFQKGDIAEGYSVSREKKESFPLTVTSAQKNPTAFYLCASSMGLAGAYEQYFGPGTRLTVT.

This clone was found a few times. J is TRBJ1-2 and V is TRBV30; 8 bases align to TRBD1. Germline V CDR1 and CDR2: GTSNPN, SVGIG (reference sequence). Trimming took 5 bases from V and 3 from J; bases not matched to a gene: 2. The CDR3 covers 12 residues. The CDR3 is CAWQGADYGYTF. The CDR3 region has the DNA TGTGCCTGGCAGGGGGCGGACTATGGCTACACCTTC.

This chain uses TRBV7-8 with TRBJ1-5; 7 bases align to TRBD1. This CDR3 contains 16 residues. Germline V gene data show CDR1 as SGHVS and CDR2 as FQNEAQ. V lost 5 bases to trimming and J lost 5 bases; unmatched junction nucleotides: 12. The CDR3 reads CASSAGWQGEDQPQHF. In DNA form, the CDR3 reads TGTGCCAGCAGCGCCGGGTGGCAGGGGGAGGATCAGCCCCAGCATTTT.